Listed here are 8 T cell receptor beta chains from one sample, sequenced in a study of T cells in Graves' hyperthyroidism and ophthalmopathy. RNA transcripts yielded amplified TCR beta CDR3 regions. First-round RT-PCR with HTBI primers amplified the TCR CDR3 region. TCRdb reprocessed the multiplex PCR reads via MiXCR and lists one record per CDR3 protein. Altogether approximately 210,000 distinct CDR3 sequences are present, under 20% being singletons, with the ten largest covering under 65%. The sequenced material came from blood. These receptors originate from a man aged 50-60 years with Graves' hyperthyroidism.

This clonotype was observed at least ten times. The gene calls are TRBV10-3 and TRBJ2-1; 11 bases fit TRBD2. This CDR3 comprises 17 residues. Trimming removed 9 bases from V and 4 bases from J; junction bases left unmatched: 14. Germline values: CDR1 ENHRY, CDR2 SYGVKD. The CDR3 loop is CAIHDPLAGGNYNEQFF. CDR3 coding DNA: TGTGCCATTCACGACCCTCTAGCGGGAGGTAATTACAATGAGCAGTTCTTC.

This clonotype was seen repeatedly, ten times or more. The chain couples TRBV20-1 to TRBJ2-5; 10 bases agree with TRBD2. The CDR3 extends over 17 amino acids. Germline loops: CDR1 DFQATT, CDR2 SNEGSKA (reference sequence). J lost 2 bases, V lost 6 bases, and 15 bases had no gene match. The CDR3 DNA follows: TGCAGTGCCCCCCCCCTACTAGCGGGGTCCCCGCAAGAGACCCAGTACTTC. Translation gives CSAPPLLAGSPQETQYF.

This clonotype was observed once. This rearrangement joins TRBV12-3 or TRBV12-4 to TRBJ2-7; D gene uncertain. Trimming pared 7 bases from V and 6 bases from J, leaving 13 bases between. This CDR3 spans 12 amino acids. CDR3 bases: TGTGCCAGCACGAAGTGTTCCGGCGAGCAGTACTTC. Encoded protein: CASTKCSGEQYF.

CDR3 region: CAISESPGLAGGIGKETQYF. In DNA, the CDR3 is TGTGCCATCAGTGAGTCGCCGGGACTAGCGGGAGGCATTGGGAAAGAGACCCAGTACTTC. The chain recombines TRBV10-3 with TRBJ2-5; 15 bases match TRBD2. The CDR3 extends over 20 amino acids. The J segment lost 3 bases and the V segment lost 0 bases, leaving 11 bases of the junction unmatched. Germline-derived CDR1 and CDR2 are ENHRY and SYGVKD.

The V and J genes are TRBV15 and TRBJ2-5; 7 nucleotides agree with TRBD1. Germline CDR1 and CDR2: LNHNV and YYDKDF (reference sequence). This CDR3 comprises 16 residues. With V trimmed by 0 bases and J by 0 bases, 4 bases remained unmatched. The CDR3 DNA sequence: TGTGCCACCAGCAGAGATGGGACAGAGTACCAAGAGACCCAGTACTTC. Protein sequence: CATSRDGTEYQETQYF.

The chain uses TRBV29-1 and TRBJ1-1; 8 nucleotides match TRBD1. With V trimmed by 4 bases and J by 1 base, 8 bases remained unmatched. Germline CDR1 and CDR2: SQVTM and ANQGSEA. The CDR3 consists of 15 residues. CDR3 sequence (DNA): TGCAGCGTTGCCAGGGACAGGTTTCCGAACACTGAAGCTTTCTTT. Residues: CSVARDRFPNTEAFF.

This clonotype was seen a handful of times. This chain connects TRBV7-6 to TRBJ2-1, with D uncertain. The CDR3 covers 16 residues. Germline-derived CDR1 and CDR2 are SGHVS and FNYEAQ. The V end lost 1 base, the J end lost 4 bases, and 14 bases lay between the germline ends. The CDR3: CASSLGGTTRYNEQFF. Here the CDR3 DNA reads TGTGCCAGCAGCTTAGGTGGCACTACCAGATACAATGAGCAGTTCTTC.

A few counts support this clonotype. The rearrangement links TRBV24-1 to TRBJ1-2; the D gene is possibly TRBD1 (5 bases). Trimming shortened V by 2 bases and J by 8 bases, and 14 bases separated the two germline ends. The CDR3 spans 14 residues. Germline values: CDR1 KGHDR, CDR2 SFDVKD. The CDR3 here is CATSDWGRSGGYTF. In DNA, the CDR3 is TGTGCCACCAGTGATTGGGGCAGAAGTGGAGGCTACACCTTC.